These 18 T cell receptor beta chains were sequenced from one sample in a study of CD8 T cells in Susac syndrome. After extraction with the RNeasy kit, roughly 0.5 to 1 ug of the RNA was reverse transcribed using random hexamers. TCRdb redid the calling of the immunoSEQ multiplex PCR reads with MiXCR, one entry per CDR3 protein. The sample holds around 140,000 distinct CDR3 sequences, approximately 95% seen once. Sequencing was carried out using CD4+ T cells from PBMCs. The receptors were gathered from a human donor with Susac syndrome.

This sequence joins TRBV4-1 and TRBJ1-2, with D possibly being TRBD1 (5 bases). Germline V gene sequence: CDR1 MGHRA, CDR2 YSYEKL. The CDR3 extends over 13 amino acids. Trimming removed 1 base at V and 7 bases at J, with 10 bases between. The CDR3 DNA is TGCGCCAGCAGCCAAGCCCAGGGCGCTGGCTACACCTTC. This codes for CASSQAQGAGYTF.

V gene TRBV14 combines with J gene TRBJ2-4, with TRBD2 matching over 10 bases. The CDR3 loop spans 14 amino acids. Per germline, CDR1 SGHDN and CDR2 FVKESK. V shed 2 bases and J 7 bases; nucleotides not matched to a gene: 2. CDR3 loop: CASSQLAGDNIQYF. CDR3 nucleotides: TGTGCCAGCAGCCAACTAGCGGGAGACAACATTCAGTACTTC.

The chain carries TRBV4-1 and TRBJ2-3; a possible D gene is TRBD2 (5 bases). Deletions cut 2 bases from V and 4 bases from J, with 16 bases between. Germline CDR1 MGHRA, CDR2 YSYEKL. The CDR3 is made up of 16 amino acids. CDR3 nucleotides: TGCGCCAGCAGCCAACTTCGGGATCTCGAACCAGATACGCAGTATTTT. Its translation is CASSQLRDLEPDTQYF.

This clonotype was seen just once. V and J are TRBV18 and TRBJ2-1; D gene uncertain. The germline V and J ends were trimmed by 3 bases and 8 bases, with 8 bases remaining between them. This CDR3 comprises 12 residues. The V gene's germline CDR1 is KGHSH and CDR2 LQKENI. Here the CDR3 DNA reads TGTGCCAGCTCACCGCGTCTCGATGAGCAGTTCTTC. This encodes CASSPRLDEQFF.

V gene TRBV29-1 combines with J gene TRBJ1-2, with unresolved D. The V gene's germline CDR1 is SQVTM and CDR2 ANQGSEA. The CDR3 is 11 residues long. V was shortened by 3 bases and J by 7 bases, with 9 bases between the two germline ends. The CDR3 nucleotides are TGCAGCGTTGATACGGTCTCTGGCTACACCTTC. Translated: CSVDTVSGYTF.

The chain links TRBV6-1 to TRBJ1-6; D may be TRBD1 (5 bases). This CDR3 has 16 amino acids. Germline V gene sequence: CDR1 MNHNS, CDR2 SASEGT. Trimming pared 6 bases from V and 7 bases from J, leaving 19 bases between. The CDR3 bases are TGTGCCAGCAGCCTCGCCGGGACGGATCTAAATTCACCCCTCCACTTT. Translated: CASSLAGTDLNSPLHF.

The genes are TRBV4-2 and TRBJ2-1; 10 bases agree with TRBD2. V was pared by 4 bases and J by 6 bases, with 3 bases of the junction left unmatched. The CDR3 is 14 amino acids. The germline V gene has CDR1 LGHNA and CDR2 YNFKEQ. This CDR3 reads CASSLWTSGNEQFF. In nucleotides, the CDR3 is TGTGCCAGCAGCCTGTGGACTAGCGGCAATGAGCAGTTCTTC.

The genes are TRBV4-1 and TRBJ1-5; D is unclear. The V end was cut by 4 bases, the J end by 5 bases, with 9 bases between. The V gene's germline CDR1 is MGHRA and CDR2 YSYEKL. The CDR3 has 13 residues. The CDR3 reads CASSLRWDQPQHF. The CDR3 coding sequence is TGCGCCAGCAGCCTAAGATGGGATCAGCCCCAGCATTTT.

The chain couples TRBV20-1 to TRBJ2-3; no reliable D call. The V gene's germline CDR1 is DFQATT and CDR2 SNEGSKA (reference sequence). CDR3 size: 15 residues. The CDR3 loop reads CSAPPGRLSTDTQYF. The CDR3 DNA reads TGCAGCGCTCCACCTGGGCGACTCTCGACAGATACGCAGTATTTT.

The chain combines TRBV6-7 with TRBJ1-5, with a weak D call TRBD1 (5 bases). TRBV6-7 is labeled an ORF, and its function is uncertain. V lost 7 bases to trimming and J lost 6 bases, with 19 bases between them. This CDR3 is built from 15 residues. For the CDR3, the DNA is TGTGCCAGCACTTCCACGAGCAGGGCTATTCAGCCCCAGCATTTT. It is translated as CASTSTSRAIQPQHF.

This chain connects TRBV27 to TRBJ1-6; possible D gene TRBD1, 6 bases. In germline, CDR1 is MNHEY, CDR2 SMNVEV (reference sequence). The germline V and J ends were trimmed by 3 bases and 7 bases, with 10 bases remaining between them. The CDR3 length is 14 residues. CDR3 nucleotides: TGTGCCAGCAGTTTTCTGCAGGGGAATTCACCCCTCCACTTT. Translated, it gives CASSFLQGNSPLHF.

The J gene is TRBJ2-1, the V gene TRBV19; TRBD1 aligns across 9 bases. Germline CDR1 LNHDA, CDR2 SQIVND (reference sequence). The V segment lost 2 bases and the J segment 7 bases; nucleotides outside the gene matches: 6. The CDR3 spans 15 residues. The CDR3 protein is CASSIRGTGKNEQFF. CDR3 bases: TGTGCCAGTAGTATACGGGGGACAGGGAAAAATGAGCAGTTCTTC.

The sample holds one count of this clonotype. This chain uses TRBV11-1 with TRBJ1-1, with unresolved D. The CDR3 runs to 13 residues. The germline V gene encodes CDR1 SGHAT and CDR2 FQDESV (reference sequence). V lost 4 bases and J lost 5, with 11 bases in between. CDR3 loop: CASSSRVGTEAFF. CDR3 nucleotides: TGTGCCAGCAGCTCAAGGGTGGGGACTGAAGCTTTCTTT.

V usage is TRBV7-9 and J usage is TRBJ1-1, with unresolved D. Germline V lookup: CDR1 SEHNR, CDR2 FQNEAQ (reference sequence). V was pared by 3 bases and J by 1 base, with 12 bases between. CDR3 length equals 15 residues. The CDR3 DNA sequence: TGTGCCAGCAGCTTCTTTGGAGCCTCGAACACTGAAGCTTTCTTT. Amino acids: CASSFFGASNTEAFF.

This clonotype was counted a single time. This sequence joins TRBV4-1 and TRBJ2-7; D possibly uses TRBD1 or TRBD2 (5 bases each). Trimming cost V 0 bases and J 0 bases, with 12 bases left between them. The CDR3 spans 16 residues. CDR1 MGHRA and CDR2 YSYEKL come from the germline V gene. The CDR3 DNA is TGCGCCAGCAGCCAAGATACGGGGCCTAGCTCCTACGAGCAGTACTTC. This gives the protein CASSQDTGPSSYEQYF.

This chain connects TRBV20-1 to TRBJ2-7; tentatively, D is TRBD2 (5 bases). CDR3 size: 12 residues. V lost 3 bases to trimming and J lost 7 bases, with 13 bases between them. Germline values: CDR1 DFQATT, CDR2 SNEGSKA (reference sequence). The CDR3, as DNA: TGCAGTGCTAGCATGACATCGGGGGAGCAGTACTTC. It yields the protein CSASMTSGEQYF.

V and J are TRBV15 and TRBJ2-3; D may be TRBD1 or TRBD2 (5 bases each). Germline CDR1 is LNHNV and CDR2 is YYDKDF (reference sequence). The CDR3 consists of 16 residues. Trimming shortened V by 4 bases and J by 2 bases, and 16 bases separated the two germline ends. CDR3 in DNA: TGTGCCACCAGCACCCGAGGGGCGGGCTACACAGATACGCAGTATTTT. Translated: CATSTRGAGYTDTQYF.

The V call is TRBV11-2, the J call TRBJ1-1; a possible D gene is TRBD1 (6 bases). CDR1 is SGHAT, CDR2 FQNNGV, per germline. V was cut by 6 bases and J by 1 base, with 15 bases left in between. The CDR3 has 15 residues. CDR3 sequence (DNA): TGTGCCAGCAGGACAGGAAACTTCGCGAACACTGAAGCTTTCTTT. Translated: CASRTGNFANTEAFF. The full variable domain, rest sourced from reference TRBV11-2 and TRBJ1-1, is EAGVAQSPRYKIIEKRQSVAFWCNPISGHATLYWYQQILGQGPKLLIQFQNNGVVDDSQLPKDRFSAERLKGVDSTLKIQPAKLEDSAVYLCASRTGNFANTEAFFGQGTRLTVV.